These 27 T cell receptor beta chains originate from one sample sequenced in a study of cytomegalovirus exposure and HLA in healthy donors. The study ran its PCR with 60 Vbeta and 13 Jbeta primers. Profiling relied on immunoSEQ multiplex PCR, and the TCRdb table lists in-frame clones only, not all of them. The data show about 200,000 clones, around 79% seen once. The sample comprised PBMCs. The receptors were gathered from a girl aged 2 to 10 in good health and CMV-seronegative.

This chain links TRBV6-1 with TRBJ1-4; the D is unclear. Germline V gene lookup returns CDR1 MNHNS and CDR2 SASEGT. This CDR3 has 15 residues. V was pared by 0 bases and J by 7 bases, with 12 bases between. CDR3 region: CASSEAPAGGEKLFF. In DNA, the CDR3 is TGTGCCAGCAGTGAAGCGCCAGCAGGTGGTGAAAAACTGTTTTTT.

This clone was counted only a few times. The chain recombines TRBV6-1 with TRBJ1-1; possible D gene TRBD1, 5 bases. From germline, CDR1 is MNHNS and CDR2 SASEGT. Between the trimmed V and J ends, which lost 4 bases and 2 bases, there was a span of 8 bases. The CDR3 is made up of 13 amino acids. The CDR3 DNA sequence: TGTGCCAGCAGTGTGGACAAAAACACTGAAGCTTTCTTT. It codes for CASSVDKNTEAFF.

The chain combines TRBV6-5 with TRBJ2-7, with D perhaps matching TRBD1 (5 bases). The CDR3 totals 14 residues. Germline V gene data show CDR1 as MNHEY and CDR2 as SVGAGI. Trimming cost V 0 bases and J 2 bases, with 8 bases left between them. The CDR3 DNA reads TGTGCCAGCAGTTACTCGATACAGGCCTACGAGCAGTACTTC. Translating it yields CASSYSIQAYEQYF.

This clone was detected once. The chain joins TRBV21-1 to TRBJ1-2; the D segment call TRBD1 is taken from the table without a DNA check. TRBV21-1 is flagged as a pseudogene. The CDR3 spans 16 residues. CDR3 sequence reads: CASSKPPRPTEHSYTF. CDR3 DNA sequence: TGTGCCAGCAGCAAACCTCCTAGACCGACAGAGCATAGCTACACCTTC.

V gene TRBV5-4 combines with J gene TRBJ2-5, with 9 bases identical to TRBD2. The CDR3 contains 15 residues. Trimming took 2 bases from V and 0 from J; bases not matched to a gene: 2. Germline values: CDR1 SGHNT, CDR2 YYREEE (reference sequence). CDR3 in amino acids: CASSLPSGDQETQYF. The CDR3 coding sequence is TGTGCCAGCAGCTTACCTAGCGGGGACCAAGAGACCCAGTACTTC. Looking up the rest from reference TRBV5-4 and TRBJ2-5 gives the full variable domain: ETGVTQSPTHLIKTRGQQVTLRCSSQSGHNTVSWYQQALGQGPQFIFQYYREEENGRGNFPPRFSGLQFPNYSSELNVNALELDDSALYLCASSLPSGDQETQYFGPGTRLLVL.

This clone appeared a few times. The chain is built from TRBV9 and TRBJ2-1; 10 positions match TRBD2. With V trimmed by 4 bases and J by 9 bases, 13 bases remained unmatched. The CDR3 length is 16 residues. The germline V gene encodes CDR1 SGDLS and CDR2 YYNGEE. The CDR3 DNA sequence: TGTGCCAGCAGCACCCCAGCGGGAGGGCCCCAGGGTGAGCAGTTCTTC. It yields the protein CASSTPAGGPQGEQFF.

This clone occurred once. The rearrangement links TRBV5-1 to TRBJ2-1; D ambiguous. Deletions cut 4 bases from V and 10 bases from J, with 9 bases between. Germline assignment: CDR1 SGHRS and CDR2 YFSETQ. This CDR3 spans 11 amino acids. CDR3 in amino acids: CASSNSTEQFF. In DNA, the CDR3 is TGCGCCAGCAGCAATTCTACGGAGCAGTTCTTC.

The chain combines TRBV19 with TRBJ1-2; the D gene is possibly TRBD1 (6 bases). Germline CDR1 reads LNHDA; CDR2 reads SQIVND (reference sequence). V was clipped by 9 bases and J by 7 bases, with 15 bases between them. The CDR3 is 12 residues long. The CDR3 nucleotides are TGTGCCAGCCGACCAGGGGCGTCTGGCTACACCTTC. Residues: CASRPGASGYTF.

CDR3 residues: CASSIPMTASGSYEQYF. The CDR3 DNA follows: TGTGCCAGTAGTATACCGATGACGGCTAGCGGGTCCTACGAGCAGTACTTC. The chain has TRBV19 and TRBJ2-7, with 8 positions matching TRBD2. The V gene end was trimmed by 2 bases and the J gene end by 1 base; junction bases not matched to a gene: 10. CDR3 size: 17 residues. The germline gives CDR1 LNHDA, CDR2 SQIVND (reference sequence).

The count of this clone is one. This sequence joins TRBV6-5 and TRBJ1-6, with TRBD1 as a possible D gene (5 bases). This CDR3 comprises 13 residues. V dropped 6 bases and J dropped 5 bases, with 8 bases sitting between them. Germline loops: CDR1 MNHEY, CDR2 SVGAGI. The CDR3 bases are TGTGCCAGCAGGATACAGGATAATTCACCCCTCCACTTT. The encoded protein is CASRIQDNSPLHF.

The chain is built from TRBV29-1 and TRBJ1-2, with unresolved D. The V end lost 7 bases, the J end lost 5 bases, and 11 bases lay between the germline ends. Germline-derived CDR1 and CDR2 are SQVTM and ANQGSEA. The CDR3 loop spans 11 amino acids. The CDR3 reads CSADSVYGYTF. The CDR3 region has the DNA TGCAGCGCCGACTCCGTATATGGCTACACCTTC.

The rearrangement joins TRBV25-1 to TRBJ2-3, with D tentatively TRBD2 (6 bases). Per germline, CDR1 MGHDK and CDR2 SYGVNS. Trimming stripped 4 bases from V and 14 bases from J, with 13 bases between. The CDR3 covers 11 residues. In nucleotides, the CDR3 is TGTGCCAGCAGTGTGGGGGGAGTCGGGTATTTT. This codes for CASSVGGVGYF.

This clone was counted between two and nine times. CDR3 nucleotides: TGTGCCAGCAGTGCCCGGACTAGCGGGAGGGCCAGGGGCACCGGGGAGCTGTTTTTT. Translating it yields CASSARTSGRARGTGELFF. This sequence joins TRBV6-1 and TRBJ2-2; 15 nucleotides match TRBD2. The junction had 10 bases not matched to a gene; V was cut back by 4 bases and J by 4 bases. This CDR3 contains 19 residues. Germline CDR1 MNHNS, CDR2 SASEGT.

The chain couples TRBV9 to TRBJ1-4; tentatively, D is TRBD1 (5 bases). CDR1 and CDR2 from the germline V gene are SGDLS and YYNGEE. The CDR3 is 14 amino acids. The germline V and J ends were trimmed by 0 bases and 3 bases, with 6 bases remaining between them. The DNA of the CDR3 is TGTGCCAGCAGCGTAGGGGGGGCTAATGAAAAACTGTTTTTT. Amino acid sequence: CASSVGGANEKLFF.

The gene calls are TRBV6-4 and TRBJ1-5, with 7 bases aligning to TRBD1. V was clipped by 4 bases and J by 7 bases; unmatched bases: 10. This CDR3 spans 15 amino acids. Germline V gives CDR1 MRHNA, CDR2 SNTAGT. DNA for the CDR3: TGTGCCAGCAGTGCCGACAGGGTCGTAAGGCAGCCCCAGCATTTT. Its protein product is CASSADRVVRQPQHF.

CDR3 nucleotide sequence: TGTGCCAGTAGTATCACAACATCTGGGGCCAACGTCCTGACTTTC. It encodes CASSITTSGANVLTF. The rearrangement joins TRBV19 to TRBJ2-6; D is unclear. Germline V CDR1 and CDR2: LNHDA, SQIVND (reference sequence). The CDR3 runs 15 residues. V shed 3 bases and J shed 1 base, with 7 bases lying between them.

This chain joins TRBV19 and TRBJ2-7; TRBD2 aligns across 7 bases. Trimming took 4 bases from V and 2 from J; bases not matched to a gene: 8. There are 15 residues in the CDR3. Germline loops: CDR1 LNHDA, CDR2 SQIVND (reference sequence). The CDR3 bases are TGTGCCAGTAGTACTCGGACTAGAGGGCCCTACGAGCAGTACTTC. Its protein product is CASSTRTRGPYEQYF.

The CDR3 loop reads CASSNRAGGPSYNEQFF. DNA of the CDR3: TGTGCCAGCAGCAACCGAGCGGGAGGCCCTTCCTACAATGAGCAGTTCTTC. V and J are TRBV7-9 and TRBJ2-1; 9 bases line up with TRBD2. The CDR3 is 17 amino acids. With 5 bases clipped from V and 1 base from J, the junction kept 9 bases outside the gene matches. The germline gives CDR1 SEHNR, CDR2 FQNEAQ (reference sequence). Full variable domain (remainder filled in from reference TRBV7-9 and TRBJ2-1): DTGVSQNPRHKITKRGQNVTFRCDPISEHNRLYWYRQTLGQGPEFLTYFQNEAQLEKSRLLSDRFSAERPKGSFSTLEIQRTEQGDSAMYLCASSNRAGGPSYNEQFFGPGTRLTVL.

This clone was counted a single time. A junction boundary mismatches the germline segment, possibly from a read error. V usage is TRBV10-3 and J usage is TRBJ2-7; 8 bases line up with TRBD2. Looked up from germline, CDR1 is ENHRY and CDR2 is SYGVKD. The CDR3 is 13 amino acids. CDR3 nucleotides: TGTGCCATCAGGGGTGGGGGTACGAGCGGGAGTTCCTTC. It is translated as CAIRGGGTSGSSF.

V gene TRBV29-1 combines with J gene TRBJ1-1; D perhaps matches TRBD1 (5 bases). The CDR3 is 13 amino acids. Germline V gives CDR1 SQVTM, CDR2 ANQGSEA. V shed 7 bases and J shed 1 base, with 13 bases lying between them. This CDR3 reads CSAADRRNTEAFF. The CDR3 DNA reads as TGCAGCGCCGCTGACAGAAGGAACACTGAAGCTTTCTTT.

This clone was observed a handful of times. J is TRBJ1-5 and V is TRBV2, with a tentative D call TRBD1 (6 bases). V lost 8 bases, J lost 5 bases, and 13 bases lay in between. The CDR3 loop spans 13 amino acids. Germline CDR1 reads SNHLY; CDR2 reads FYNNEI. The CDR3 here is CASSGGGDQPQHF. The CDR3 nucleotides read TGTGCCAGCTCCGGTGGGGGCGATCAGCCCCAGCATTTT.

This clone was seen only a few times. V and J are TRBV12-5 and TRBJ1-1; a possible D gene is TRBD1 (5 bases). The V end was cut by 3 bases, the J end by 6 bases, with 17 bases between. CDR1 and CDR2 (germline): LGHNT, FRNRAP. The length of the CDR3 is 15 residues. The CDR3 reads CASGLNPGKVAEAFF. The CDR3 nucleotides are TGTGCTAGTGGTTTAAATCCAGGGAAAGTAGCTGAAGCTTTCTTT.

This clone was found a few times. The chain uses TRBV4-1 and TRBJ2-3; TRBD2 aligns across 8 bases. The V gene's germline CDR1 is MGHRA and CDR2 YSYEKL. Trimming at V came to 1 base and at J to 2 bases, leaving 14 bases not matched to a gene. The CDR3 length is 19 residues. CDR3 residues: CASSQGFSAGGPATDTQYF. CDR3 sequence (DNA): TGCGCCAGCAGCCAAGGATTTTCCGCGGGAGGCCCGGCCACAGATACGCAGTATTTT.

Details on this clone: Compared with germline, one end of the junction differs, possibly owing to a read error. The J gene is TRBJ2-2, the V gene TRBV5-1; 8 nucleotides line up with TRBD1. This CDR3 region has 15 residues. The germline CDR1 and CDR2 sequences are SGHRS and YFSETQ. CDR3 sequence reads: CVSKGGQVGTGELFF. The CDR3 DNA reads as TGCGTCAGCAAGGGGGGACAGGTGGGCACCGGGGAGCTGTTTTTT.

This clone was seen once. The same CDR3 also results from other DNA sequences found in this sample. The chain couples TRBV7-6 to TRBJ1-1, with D perhaps TRBD1 (5 bases). From germline, CDR1 is SGHVS and CDR2 FNYEAQ. Trimming pared 1 base from V and 0 bases from J, leaving 9 bases between. The CDR3 is 15 residues long. The CDR3 sequence: CASSLGRGLNTEAFF. The CDR3 DNA is TGTGCCAGCAGCTTAGGAAGGGGCTTGAACACTGAAGCTTTCTTT.

This clone has a single count. The gene calls are TRBV11-1 and TRBJ1-1; the D gene is possibly TRBD1 (5 bases). The CDR3 covers 17 residues. Germline values: CDR1 SGHAT, CDR2 FQDESV (reference sequence). V was clipped by 1 base and J by 1 base, with 16 bases between them. The CDR3 nucleotides read TGTGCCAGCAGCTTAGACGGATTTGGAGGGACGAACACTGAAGCTTTCTTT. Its translation: CASSLDGFGGTNTEAFF.

This clone was counted between two and nine times. V usage is TRBV14 and J usage is TRBJ2-3, with a possible D match to TRBD2 (6 bases). The CDR3 covers 16 residues. CDR1 is SGHDN, CDR2 FVKESK, per germline. V was pared by 4 bases and J by 0 bases, with 14 bases between. The CDR3 DNA reads as TGTGCCAGCAGCCGTATACCGGGAGCTAGCACAGATACGCAGTATTTT. This translates into CASSRIPGASTDTQYF.